This is a list of T cell receptor beta chains from one sample in a study of radiotherapy plus CTLA-4 blockade in lung cancer. Sequencing used immunoSEQ multiplex PCR; TCRdb keeps in-frame clones, though not all of them. The sample records over 80,000 clones, 85% to 90% being singletons. Source: peripheral blood, taken from a patient treated with radiotherapy plus ipilimumab. These receptors all come from a human donor with non-small cell lung cancer that progressed on radiotherapy plus ipilimumab. CDR3s include the opening cysteine and the closing phenylalanine or tryptophan. The order of the fields is J gene, V gene, clone size, D gene, CDR3 DNA, CDR3 protein. A D gene is named only where the DNA matches it firmly. Expanded clones get a size class; other rows say once, few or many, or leave the size out.

>TRBJ2-7|TRBV11-2|.|.
TGTGCCAGCAGCCCGCGGTGGGGGAGCTACGAGCAGTACTTC
CASSPRWGSYEQYF
>TRBJ1-4|TRBV30|.|.
TGTGCCTGGAGTGTGGGGCAAGCTAATCAAAAACTGTTTTTT
CAWSVGQANQKLFF
>TRBJ2-3|TRBV7-3|.|TRBD2
TGTGCCAGCAGCTATAGCGGGGGGGCAGATACGCAGTATTTT
CASSYSGGADTQYF
>TRBJ1-2|TRBV28|.|.
TGTGCCAGCAGTTTAAGGGAAGGCTACACCTTC
CASSLREGYTF
>TRBJ1-1|TRBV11-3|.|.
TGTGCCAGCAGATTAAGGGGGGAAGCTTTCTTT
CASRLRGEAFF
>TRBJ2-1|TRBV19|.|TRBD1
TGTGCCAGTAGTGCTAACCCCCCCTGGACAGGTCTGAGCAATGAGCAGTTCTTC
CASSANPPWTGLSNEQFF
>TRBJ2-5|TRBV9|.|.
TGTGCCAGCTACATAGAGACCCAGTACTTC
CASYIETQYF
>TRBJ2-3|TRBV7-2|.|TRBD2
TGTGCCAGCAGCTTAGGGACTAGCGGGGGGGCCCGAGATACGCAGTATTTT
CASSLGTSGGARDTQYF
>TRBJ2-1|TRBV7-3|.|.
TGTGCCAGCAGCTCCGGCGGGCCAACCCACAATGAGCAGTTCTTC
CASSSGGPTHNEQFF
>TRBJ1-4|TRBV19|once|TRBD1
TGTGCCAGTAGTTCCGACCGGGACAGGGCAAATGAAAAACTGTTTTTT
CASSSDRDRANEKLFF
>TRBJ2-7|TRBV20-1|.|TRBD2
TGCAGTGCTCGGGACTACTACGAGCAGTACTTC
CSARDYYEQYF
>TRBJ2-2|TRBV6-6|.|TRBD2
TGTGCCAGCATAACAAGCGGGACGAACACCGGGGAGCTGTTTTTT
CASITSGTNTGELFF
>TRBJ1-5|TRBV5-5|.|.
TGTGCCAGCAGCTTGGCCACTGGGGCGCCTCAGCCCCAGCATTTT
CASSLATGAPQPQHF
>TRBJ2-2|TRBV4-2|.|TRBD2
TGTGCCAGCAGCCCCCGCGGGGCGGGGGGTAGTACCGGGGAGCTGTTTTTT
CASSPRGAGGSTGELFF
>TRBJ2-7|TRBV6-6|.|.
TGTGCCAGCAGTTACTACCAGGGGAACCTCTACGAGCAGTACTTC
CASSYYQGNLYEQYF
>TRBJ2-3|TRBV9|.|TRBD2
TGTGCCAGCAGCATCGGGACTAGCGGAAGAGCGGCCGATACGCAGTATTTT
CASSIGTSGRAADTQYF
>TRBJ2-7|TRBV21-1|.|.
TGTGCCAGCAGCAAAGAGGGCACCGTCGTGAGAGAGCAGTACTTC
CASSKEGTVVREQYF
>TRBJ1-2|TRBV27|once|.
TGTGCCAGCAGTTTATCGCAGGGAAGGGATGGCTACACCTTC
CASSLSQGRDGYTF
>TRBJ2-7|TRBV5-1|.|.
TGCGCCAGCATGGAAAGTTCGAGCTCCTACGAGCAGTACTTC
CASMESSSSYEQYF
>TRBJ1-2|TRBV19|.|.
TGTGCCAGTAGCGAGGGACAAAACTATGGCTACACCTTC
CASSEGQNYGYTF
>TRBJ1-2|TRBV14|.|.
TGTGCCAGCAGCCGCAACTTTGGCTATGGCTACACCTTC
CASSRNFGYGYTF
>TRBJ1-6|TRBV14|once|.
TGTGCCAGCAGCCAAGACCCCAGAACATCGAATAATTCACCCCTCCACTTT
CASSQDPRTSNNSPLHF
>TRBJ1-3|TRBV2|.|.
TGTGCCAGCAGCGTAGGACAGTCTGGAAACACCATATATTTT
CASSVGQSGNTIYF
>TRBJ1-5|TRBV30|.|.
TGTGCCTGGAGTCTCGCAGGGGGCAATCAGCCCCAGCATTTT
CAWSLAGGNQPQHF
>TRBJ1-1|TRBV11-3|once|.
TGTGCCAGCAGCTCTAGTGGACTGCGAATGAACACTGAAGCTTTCTTT
CASSSSGLRMNTEAFF
>TRBJ1-4|TRBV6-1|.|.
TGTGCCAGCACCCAAGGACACCGTAATGAAAAACTGTTTTTT
CASTQGHRNEKLFF
>TRBJ1-1|TRBV27|few|.
TGTGCCAGCAGTTTTTCCAGCACCACTGAAGCTTTCTTT
CASSFSSTTEAFF
>TRBJ2-6|TRBV2|.|.
TGTGCCAGCAGTGTCAACTTAGGATCTGGGGCCAACGTCCTGACTTTC
CASSVNLGSGANVLTF
>TRBJ2-1|TRBV29-1|.|TRBD2
TGCAGCGTTGGAGGGACTAGCGGGATGGGGGGCCAGTTCTTC
CSVGGTSGMGGQFF